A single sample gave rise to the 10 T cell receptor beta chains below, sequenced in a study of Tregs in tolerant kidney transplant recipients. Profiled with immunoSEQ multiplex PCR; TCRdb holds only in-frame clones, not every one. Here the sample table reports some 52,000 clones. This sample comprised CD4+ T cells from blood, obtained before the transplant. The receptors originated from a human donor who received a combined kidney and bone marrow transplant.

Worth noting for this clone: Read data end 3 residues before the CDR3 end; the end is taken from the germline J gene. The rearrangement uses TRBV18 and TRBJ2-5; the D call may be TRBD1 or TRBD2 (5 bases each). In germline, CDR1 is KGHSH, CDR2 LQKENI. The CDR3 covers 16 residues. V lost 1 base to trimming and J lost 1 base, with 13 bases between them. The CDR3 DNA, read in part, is TGTGCCAGCTCACCACGTCTGAGGGGATCCCAAGAGACC. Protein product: CASSPRLRGSQET. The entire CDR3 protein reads CASSPRLRGSQETQYF. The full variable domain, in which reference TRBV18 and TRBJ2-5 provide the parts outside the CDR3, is NAGVMQNPRHLVRRRGQEARLRCSPMKGHSHVYWYRQLPEEGLKFMVYLQKENIIDESGMPKERFSAEFPKEGPSILRIQQVVRGDSAAYFCASSPRLRGSQETQYFGPGTRLLVL.

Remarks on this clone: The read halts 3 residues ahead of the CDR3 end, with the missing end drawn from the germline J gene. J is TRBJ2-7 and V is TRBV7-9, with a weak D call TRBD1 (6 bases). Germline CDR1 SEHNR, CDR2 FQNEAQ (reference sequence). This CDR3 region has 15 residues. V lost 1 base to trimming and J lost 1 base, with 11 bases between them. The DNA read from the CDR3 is TGTGCCAGCAGCTTAGGGGGGCAGGGGTCCTACGAG. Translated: CASSLGGQGSYE. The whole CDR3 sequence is CASSLGGQGSYEQYF. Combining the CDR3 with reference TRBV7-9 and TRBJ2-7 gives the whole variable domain DTGVSQNPRHKITKRGQNVTFRCDPISEHNRLYWYRQTLGQGPEFLTYFQNEAQLEKSRLLSDRFSAERPKGSFSTLEIQRTEQGDSAMYLCASSLGGQGSYEQYFGPGTRLTVT.

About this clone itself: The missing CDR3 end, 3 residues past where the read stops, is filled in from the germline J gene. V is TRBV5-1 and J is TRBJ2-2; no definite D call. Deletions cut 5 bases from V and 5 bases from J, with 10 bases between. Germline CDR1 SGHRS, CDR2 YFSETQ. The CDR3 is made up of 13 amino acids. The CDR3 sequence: CASSADITGELFF. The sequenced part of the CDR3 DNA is TGCGCCAGCAGTGCAGATATAACCGGGGAG.

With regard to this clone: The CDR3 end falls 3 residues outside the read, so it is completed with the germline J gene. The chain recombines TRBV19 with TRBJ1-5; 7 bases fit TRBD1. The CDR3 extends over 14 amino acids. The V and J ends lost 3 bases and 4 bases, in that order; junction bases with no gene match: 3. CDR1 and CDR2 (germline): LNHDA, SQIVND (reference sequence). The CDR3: CASSMVQGNQPQHF. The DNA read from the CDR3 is TGTGCCAGTAGTATGGTACAGGGGAATCAGCCC.

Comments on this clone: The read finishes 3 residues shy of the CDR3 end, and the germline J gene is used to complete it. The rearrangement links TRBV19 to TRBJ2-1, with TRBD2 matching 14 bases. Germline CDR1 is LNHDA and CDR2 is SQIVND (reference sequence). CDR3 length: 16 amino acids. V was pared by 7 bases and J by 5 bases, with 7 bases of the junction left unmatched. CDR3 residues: CASTSGTSGGNNEQFF. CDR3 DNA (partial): TGTGCCAGTACCTCCGGGACTAGCGGGGGAAACAATGAG.

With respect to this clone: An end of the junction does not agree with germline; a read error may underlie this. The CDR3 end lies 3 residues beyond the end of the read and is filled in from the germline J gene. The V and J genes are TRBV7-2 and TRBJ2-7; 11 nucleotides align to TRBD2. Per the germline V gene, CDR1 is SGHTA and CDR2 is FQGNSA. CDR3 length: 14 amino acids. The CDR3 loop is CASNLAGGPYEQYF. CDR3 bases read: TGTGCCAGCAACTTAGCGGGGGGGCCCTACGAG.

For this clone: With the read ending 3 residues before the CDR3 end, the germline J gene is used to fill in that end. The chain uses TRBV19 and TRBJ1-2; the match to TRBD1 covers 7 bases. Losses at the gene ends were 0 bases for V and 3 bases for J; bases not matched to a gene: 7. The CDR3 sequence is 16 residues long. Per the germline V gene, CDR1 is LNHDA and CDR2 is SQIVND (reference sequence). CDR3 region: CASSIDRRQGDYGYTF. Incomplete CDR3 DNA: TGTGCCAGTAGTATAGACAGGCGGCAGGGGGACTATGGC.

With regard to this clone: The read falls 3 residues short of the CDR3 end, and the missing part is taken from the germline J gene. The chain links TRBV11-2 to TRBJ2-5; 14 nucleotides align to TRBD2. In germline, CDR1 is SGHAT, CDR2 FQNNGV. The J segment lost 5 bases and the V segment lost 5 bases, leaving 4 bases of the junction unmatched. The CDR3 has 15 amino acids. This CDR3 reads CASSQTSGRAETQYF. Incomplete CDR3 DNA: TGTGCCAGCAGCCAGACTAGCGGGAGGGCGGAGACC.

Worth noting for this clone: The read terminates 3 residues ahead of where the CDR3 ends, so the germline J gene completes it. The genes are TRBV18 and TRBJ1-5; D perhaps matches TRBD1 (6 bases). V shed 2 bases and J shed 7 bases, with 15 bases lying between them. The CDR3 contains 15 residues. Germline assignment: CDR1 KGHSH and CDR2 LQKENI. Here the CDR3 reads CASSPETGLEQPQHF. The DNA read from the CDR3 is TGTGCCAGCTCACCAGAAACAGGGTTGGAGCAGCCC.

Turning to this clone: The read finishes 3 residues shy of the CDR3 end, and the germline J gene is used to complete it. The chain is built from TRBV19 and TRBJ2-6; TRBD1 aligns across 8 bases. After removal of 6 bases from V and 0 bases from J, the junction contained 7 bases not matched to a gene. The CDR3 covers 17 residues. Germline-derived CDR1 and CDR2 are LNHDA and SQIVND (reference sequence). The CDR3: CASSRGQDISGANVLTF. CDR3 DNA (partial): TGTGCCAGTAGCCGGGGACAGGATATCTCTGGGGCCAACGTC. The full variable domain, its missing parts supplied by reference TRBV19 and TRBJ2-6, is DGGITQSPKYLFRKEGQNVTLSCEQNLNHDAMYWYRQDPGQGLRLIYYSQIVNDFQKGDIAEGYSVSREKKESFPLTVTSAQKNPTAFYLCASSRGQDISGANVLTFGAGSRLTVL.